This T cell receptor beta chain was recorded in a study of Graves' ophthalmopathy and Graves' hyperthyroidism. Whole-study findings and limits: The model's ophthalmopathy progression predictions had approximately 71% sensitivity and less than 85% specificity. The majority of expanded thyroid clonotypes above 0.001 frequency also occurred in blood.

A note on this clonotype: Its matching antigen is unknown.

As the template, RNA transcripts were used to amplify TCR beta CDR3 regions. The library came from an HTBI-primed first-round RT-PCR and a second-round multiplex PCR. A single record per CDR3 protein comes from TCRdb applying MiXCR to the multiplex PCR reads. In the table there are about 380,000 distinct CDR3 sequences, 15% to 19% of which are singletons. The diagnostic workup employed clinical symptoms, serum thyroxine, TRAb, thyroid ultrasound and orbital computed tomography. The specimen sequenced was peripheral blood. The clonotype originates from a young woman with stable Graves' hyperthyroidism.

The DNA of the CDR3 is TGCGCCAGCGCAGGGGAAAACTTTTACGAGCAGTACTTC. Amino acids: CASAGENFYEQYF. The gene calls are TRBV5-1 and TRBJ2-7, with D perhaps matching TRBD1 (6 bases). The V and J ends lost 7 bases and 4 bases respectively, with 15 bases between them. Germline V gene sequence: CDR1 SGHRS, CDR2 YFSETQ. CDR3 length equals 13 residues.